This TCR beta chain was observed in a study of CXCR3 chemokines and chemotherapy response in bladder cancer. The V end was cut by 6 bases, the J end by 0 bases, with 1 base between. CDR1 is SQVTM and CDR2 is ANQGSEA in the germline V gene. There are 10 residues in the CDR3. At least ten counts were recorded for this clonotype. Via MiXCR, TCRdb re-called the PCR reads, giving one row per CDR3 protein. The sample lists some 2,000 distinct CDR3 sequences; about 15% were seen once. V and J are TRBV29-1 and TRBJ2-3; D is ambiguous. This material was acquired from a patient whose treatment included neoadjuvant chemotherapy. The TCR was taken from a human donor with bladder cancer that responded to neoadjuvant chemotherapy. CDR3 sequence (DNA): TGCAGCGTAAGCACAGATACGCAGTATTTT. This sequence encodes CSVSTDTQYF.